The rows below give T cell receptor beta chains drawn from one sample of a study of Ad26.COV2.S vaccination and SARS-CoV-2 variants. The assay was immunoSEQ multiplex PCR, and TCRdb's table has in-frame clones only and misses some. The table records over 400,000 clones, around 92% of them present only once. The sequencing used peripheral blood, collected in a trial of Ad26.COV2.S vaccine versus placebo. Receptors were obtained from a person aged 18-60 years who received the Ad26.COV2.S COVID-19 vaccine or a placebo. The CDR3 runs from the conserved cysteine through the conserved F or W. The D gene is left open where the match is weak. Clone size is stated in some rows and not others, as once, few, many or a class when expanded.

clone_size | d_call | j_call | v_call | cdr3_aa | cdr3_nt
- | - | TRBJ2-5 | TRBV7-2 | CASSLTVQETQYF | TGTGCCAGCAGCTTAACAGTCCAAGAGACCCAGTACTTC
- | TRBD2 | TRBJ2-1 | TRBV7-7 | CASSRSPSGGAPYNEQFF | TGTGCCAGCAGCCGTAGTCCAAGCGGGGGGGCGCCCTACAATGAGCAGTTCTTC
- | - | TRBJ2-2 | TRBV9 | CASSVDGANTGELFF | TGTGCCAGCAGCGTAGACGGGGCGAACACCGGGGAGCTGTTTTTT
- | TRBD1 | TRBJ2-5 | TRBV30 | CAWSLGQVETQYF | TGTGCCTGGAGCCTAGGACAGGTGGAGACCCAGTACTTC
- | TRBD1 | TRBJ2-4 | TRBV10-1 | CASSESIQGAINIQYF | TGCGCCAGCAGTGAGTCGATACAGGGGGCTATAAACATTCAGTACTTC
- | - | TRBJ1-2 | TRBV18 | CASSPQGTGGYTF | TGTGCCAGCTCACCGCAGGGTACGGGCGGCTACACCTTC
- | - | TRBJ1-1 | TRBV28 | CASSHPHTEAFF | TGTGCCAGCAGTCACCCTCACACTGAAGCTTTCTTT
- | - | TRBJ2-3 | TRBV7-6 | CASSPTPNDRLTDTQYF | TGTGCCAGCAGCCCAACGCCGAACGACAGACTCACAGATACGCAGTATTTT
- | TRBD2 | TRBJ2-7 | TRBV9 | CASSVSGGVSYEQYF | TGTGCCAGCAGCGTGAGCGGGGGGGTCTCCTACGAGCAGTACTTC
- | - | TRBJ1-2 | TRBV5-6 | CASSLVPGSSNGYTF | TGTGCCAGCAGCTTGGTTCCAGGTAGTTCAAATGGCTACACCTTC
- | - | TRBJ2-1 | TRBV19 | CASSKGGGYNEQFF | TGTGCCAGTAGTAAGGGGGGGGGATACAATGAGCAGTTCTTC
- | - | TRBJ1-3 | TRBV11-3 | CASSLGYRASGNTIYF | TGTGCCAGCAGCTTAGGTTACAGGGCATCTGGAAACACCATATATTTT
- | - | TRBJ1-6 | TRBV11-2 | CASSLPQGFNSPLHF | TGTGCCAGCAGCTTACCCCAGGGTTTCAATTCACCCCTCCACTTT
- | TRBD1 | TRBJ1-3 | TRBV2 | CASSGGQTNSGNTIYF | TGTGCCAGCTCGGGGGGACAGACGAACTCTGGAAACACCATATATTTT
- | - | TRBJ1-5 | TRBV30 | CAWSIGGDQPQHF | TGTGCCTGGAGTATCGGGGGTGATCAGCCCCAGCATTTT
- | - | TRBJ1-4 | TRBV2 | CASSQGGNEKLFF | TGTGCCAGCAGTCAAGGGGGGAATGAAAAACTGTTTTTT
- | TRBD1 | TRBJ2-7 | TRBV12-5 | CASGLVRDRVYEQYF | TGTGCTAGTGGTTTGGTTAGGGACAGGGTCTACGAGCAGTACTTC
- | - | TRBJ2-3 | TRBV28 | CASSLGSRTDTQYF | TGTGCCAGCAGTTTAGGCAGCCGCACAGATACGCAGTATTTT
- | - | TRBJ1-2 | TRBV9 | CASSVWESYGYTF | TGTGCCAGCAGCGTATGGGAATCCTATGGCTACACCTTC
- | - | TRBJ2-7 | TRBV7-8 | CASSLWGKQGEQYF | TGTGCCAGCAGCTTATGGGGAAAGCAAGGCGAGCAGTACTTC
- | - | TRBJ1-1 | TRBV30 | CAWSVARNTEAFF | TGTGCCTGGAGTGTGGCAAGGAACACTGAAGCTTTCTTT
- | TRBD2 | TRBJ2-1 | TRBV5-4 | CASSSRLAGAHRGEQFF | TGTGCCAGCAGCTCGAGACTAGCGGGGGCCCACAGGGGTGAGCAGTTCTTC
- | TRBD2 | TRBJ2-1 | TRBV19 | CASSMRGAYEQFF | TGTGCCAGTAGTATGCGGGGGGCGTACGAGCAGTTCTTC
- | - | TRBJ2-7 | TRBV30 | CASGWDSYEQYF | TGTGCCTCCGGGTGGGACTCCTACGAGCAGTACTTC
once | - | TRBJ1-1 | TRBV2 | CAFRQNTEAFF | TGTGCCTTCCGCCAGAACACTGAAGCTTTCTTT
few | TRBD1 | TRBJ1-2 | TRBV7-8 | CASRKASGGELYGYTF | TGTGCCAGCAGAAAAGCGTCAGGGGGCGAGCTATATGGCTACACCTTC
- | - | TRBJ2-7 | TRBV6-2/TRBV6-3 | CASSLSPIYEQYF | TGTGCCAGCAGTCTTTCTCCTATCTACGAGCAGTACTTC
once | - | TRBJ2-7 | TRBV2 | CASNIGGVSYEQYF | TGTGCCAGCAATATCGGCGGGGTTTCCTACGAGCAGTACTTC
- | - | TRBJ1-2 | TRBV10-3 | CAISESRGYGYTF | TGTGCCATCAGTGAGTCGAGAGGGTATGGCTACACCTTC
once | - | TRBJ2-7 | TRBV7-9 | CASSLAQGGKESYEQYF | TGTGCCAGCAGCTTAGCGCAGGGGGGCAAGGAGAGCTACGAGCAGTACTTC
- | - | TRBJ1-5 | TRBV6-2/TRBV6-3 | CASSRRLTSDSNQPQHF | TGTGCCAGCAGCAGACGACTTACATCGGATAGCAATCAGCCCCAGCATTTT
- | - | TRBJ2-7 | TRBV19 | CASSQGHPYEQYF | TGTGCCAGTAGTCAGGGACACCCATACGAGCAGTACTTC
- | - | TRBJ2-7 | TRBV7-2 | CASSLWGGLTPYEQYF | TGTGCCAGCAGCTTATGGGGCGGGCTCACACCCTACGAGCAGTACTTC
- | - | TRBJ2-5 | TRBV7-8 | CASSHQIQETQYF | TGTGCCAGCAGCCACCAAATCCAAGAGACCCAGTACTTC
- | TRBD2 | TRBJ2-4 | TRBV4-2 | CASSLNLSGGGAKNIQYF | TGTGCCAGCAGCCTGAACTTGAGCGGGGGCGGGGCCAAAAACATTCAGTACTTC
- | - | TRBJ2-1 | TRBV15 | CATSRDLFTFSYNEQFF | TGTGCCACCAGCAGAGATCTTTTCACATTTTCCTACAATGAGCAGTTCTTC
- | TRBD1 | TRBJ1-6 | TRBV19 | CASSRQGYSPLHF | TGTGCCAGTAGCCGACAGGGTTATTCACCCCTCCACTTT
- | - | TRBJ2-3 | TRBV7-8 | CASSHRQVQTDTQYF | TGTGCCAGCAGCCACAGACAGGTCCAGACAGATACGCAGTATTTT
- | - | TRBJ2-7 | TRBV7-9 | CASSLTAAAYEQYF | TGTGCCAGCAGCTTAACGGCAGCAGCCTACGAGCAGTACTTC
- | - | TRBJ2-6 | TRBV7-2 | CASSLVVAGANVLTF | TGTGCCAGCAGCTTAGTAGTAGCGGGGGCCAACGTCCTGACTTTC
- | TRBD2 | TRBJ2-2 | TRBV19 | CARGLMAGELFF | TGTGCCAGGGGACTAATGGCCGGGGAGCTGTTTTTT